Below, 4 T cell receptor beta chains from the same sample are listed, as sequenced in a study of human T cells and chemical hapten exposure. TCRdb passed the RACE reads through MiXCR, listing each CDR3 protein once. Of 330,000 or so distinct CDR3 sequences listed, under 6.5% were seen once; the top ten hold over 5.5%. The time point denotes: patch test 2, 6 weeks after DPC sensitization. Treatment defined: therapeutic diphenylcyclopropenone sensitization with weekly scalp DPC. The material was whole blood, obtained in connection with sensitization to the hapten diphenylcyclopropenone (DPC). The receptor source for this set is a woman under 30 with alopecia areata. Some clones in this sample may be carry-over from other donors' samples.

This clonotype was seen many times. The chain is built from TRBV7-8 and TRBJ1-1; D possibly corresponds to TRBD1 (6 bases). The CDR3 consists of 15 residues. V lost 1 base and J 8 bases, leaving 17 bases between the germline ends. Per the germline V gene, CDR1 is SGHVS and CDR2 is FQNEAQ. CDR3 nucleotides: TGTGCCAGCAGCTTAGTGGGCGGCAGGGGAGTAGAAGCTTTCTTT. It specifies CASSLVGGRGVEAFF.

There are a few counts of this clonotype. The chain recombines TRBV2 with TRBJ1-5; D may be TRBD1 (6 bases). CDR3 length: 15 residues. Between the trimmed V and J ends, which lost 3 bases and 3 bases, there was a span of 12 bases. From germline, CDR1 is SNHLY and CDR2 FYNNEI. CDR3 DNA: TGTGCCAGCAGTGATGAGGGGGTTAACAATCAGCCCCAGCATTTT. Its translation: CASSDEGVNNQPQHF.

Many counts were recorded for this clonotype. This chain joins TRBV7-2 and TRBJ1-2; no firm D call. The V gene's germline CDR1 is SGHTA and CDR2 FQGNSA. Trimming removed 3 bases from V and 3 bases from J, with 8 bases in between. The CDR3 is 13 residues long. In DNA form, the CDR3 reads TGTGCCAGCAGCTTTACACCTGACTATGGCTACACCTTC. Its protein is CASSFTPDYGYTF.

There are many counts of this clonotype. The chain is built from TRBV29-1 and TRBJ1-1, with D possibly TRBD1 on 6 matching bases. The CDR3 has 12 residues. Germline values: CDR1 SQVTM, CDR2 ANQGSEA. The germline V and J ends were trimmed by 4 bases and 4 bases, with 10 bases remaining between them. The CDR3 nucleotides are TGCAGCGTTGTGAGGGGGATCACTGAAGCTTTCTTT. Translation: CSVVRGITEAFF.